The source of this T cell receptor beta chain is a study of T-cell memory formation after mild COVID-19. Study summary: There were largely donor-specific TCR clusters.

CDR1 is SGHRS and CDR2 is YFSETQ in the germline V gene. Trimming shortened V by 0 bases and J by 3 bases, and 11 bases separated the two germline ends. The CDR3 sequence is 15 residues long. Details on this clonotype: Its specificity is unknown.

TCR alpha and TCR beta cDNA libraries with sample barcodes and UMIs came from 5'RACE using constant-segment primers. TCRdb used MiXCR to reprocess the 5' RACE reads, holding one entry per CDR3 protein. The sample yields a few hundred thousand distinct CDR3 sequences, 16% seen once. Regarding the study as a whole: Chiefly within CM and EM were the contracting CD4+ clones; CD8+ ones were within EMRA. The appearance of some responding clones in pre-infection memory suggested that cross-reactive memory joined.

The clonotype comes from a man aged 18 to 29 who had mild COVID-19 (a few samples of this study predate the infection). Cell type and time point are not known. The V call is TRBV5-1, the J call TRBJ2-3; D not certain. The specimen was PBMCs or a T cell subset sorted from them (not recorded which). The CDR3, as DNA: TGCGCCAGCAGCTTGGTTGCCCAGGAGACAGATACGCAGTATTTT. Its translation: CASSLVAQETDTQYF. Variable domain in full (rest from reference TRBV5-1 and TRBJ2-3): KAGVTQTPRYLIKTRGQQVTLSCSPISGHRSVSWYQQTPGQGLQFLFEYFSETQRNKGNFPGRFSGRQFSNSRSEMNVSTLELGDSALYLCASSLVAQETDTQYFGPGTRLTVL.